The 20 T cell receptor beta chains in this list originate from one sample, sequenced in a study of blood T cell repertoires in COVID-19. Assay: immunoSEQ multiplex PCR; the TCRdb copy retains only in-frame clones and omits some. The sample lists hundreds of thousands of clones; roughly nine tenths were seen once. The sample was PBMCs or T cells enriched from blood (not recorded which). These TCRs come from a woman aged 18-29 years who had recovered from COVID-19.

The chain uses TRBV6-5 and TRBJ1-1, with 9 nucleotides matching TRBD1. The CDR3 runs 15 residues. Germline CDR1 reads MNHEY; CDR2 reads SVGAGI. The V segment lost 9 bases and the J segment 3 bases; nucleotides outside the gene matches: 11. The CDR3 loop is CARLGTGPADTEAFF. The CDR3 bases are TGTGCCAGGCTTGGGACAGGGCCGGCGGACACTGAAGCTTTCTTT.

This chain links TRBV28 with TRBJ1-1, with a tentative D call TRBD1 (6 bases). Germline V gives CDR1 MDHEN, CDR2 SYDVKM. Trimming pared 6 bases from V and 8 bases from J, leaving 19 bases between. The CDR3 length is 14 residues. The DNA for the CDR3 is TGTGCCAGCAGCCTAACAGGGTTAGTTTTAGAAGCTTTCTTT. This gives the protein CASSLTGLVLEAFF.

The chain joins TRBV6-1 to TRBJ1-2; TRBD1 might be the D (5 bases). The germline V and J ends were trimmed by 2 bases and 5 bases, with 30 bases remaining between them. Germline CDR1 reads MNHNS; CDR2 reads SASEGT. The CDR3 contains 20 residues. The CDR3 sequence is CASSELVYAQTRPDNYGYTF. The CDR3 DNA reads as TGTGCCAGCAGTGAACTCGTATATGCCCAAACTCGTCCGGACAATTATGGCTACACCTTC.

The V call is TRBV7-9, the J call TRBJ2-6; TRBD1 aligns across 7 bases. The length of the CDR3 is 19 residues. In germline, CDR1 is SEHNR, CDR2 FQNEAQ (reference sequence). The V gene end was trimmed by 1 base and the J gene end by 1 base; junction bases not matched to a gene: 10. CDR3 coding DNA: TGTGCCAGCAGCTTAGGTACAGGGACAGCCGCGTCTGGGGCCAACGTCCTGACTTTC. It yields the protein CASSLGTGTAASGANVLTF.

This clone came up once. CDR3 loop: CASSREGVSNQPQHF. Written as DNA, the CDR3 is TGTGCCAGCAGTCGGGAGGGTGTTAGCAATCAGCCCCAGCATTTT. The rearrangement joins TRBV2 to TRBJ1-5; D call uncertain. The germline V gene encodes CDR1 SNHLY and CDR2 FYNNEI. V dropped 5 bases and J dropped 0 bases, with 11 bases sitting between them. This CDR3 is 15 amino acids long.

This sequence joins TRBV6-5 and TRBJ2-7; D may be TRBD2 (6 bases). This CDR3 is built from 11 residues. With 10 bases removed from V and 6 bases from J, the gap between germline ends came to 13 bases. Germline V gene lookup returns CDR1 MNHEY and CDR2 SVGAGI. The CDR3 nucleotides read TGTGCCACCAAGGACTATCTCGAGCAGTACTTC. Translating gives CATKDYLEQYF.

The V and J genes are TRBV7-9 and TRBJ1-4; 9 bases line up with TRBD1. The CDR3 length is 15 residues. The V segment lost 4 bases and the J segment 5 bases; nucleotides outside the gene matches: 5. The germline V gene encodes CDR1 SEHNR and CDR2 FQNEAQ (reference sequence). This CDR3 reads CASSSPGQGNEKLFF. CDR3 bases: TGTGCCAGCAGCTCCCCGGGACAGGGAAATGAAAAACTGTTTTTT.

The V and J genes are TRBV5-1 and TRBJ2-3, with 7 bases identical to TRBD1. CDR3 length: 14 residues. J lost 4 bases, V lost 2 bases, and 4 bases had no gene match. Per the germline V gene, CDR1 is SGHRS and CDR2 is YFSETQ. CDR3 protein: CASSLRQGADTQYF. The DNA of the CDR3 is TGCGCCAGCAGCTTAAGGCAGGGGGCAGATACGCAGTATTTT.

V and J are TRBV10-2 and TRBJ2-7; 7 positions agree with TRBD2. Germline V gene data show CDR1 as WSHSY and CDR2 as SAAADI. V lost 6 bases to trimming and J lost 6 bases; unmatched junction nucleotides: 11. The CDR3 is 14 amino acids. CDR3: CASSLRGELTEQYF. CDR3 in DNA: TGCGCCAGCAGCTTACGGGGGGAGTTGACCGAGCAGTACTTC.

This clone came up once. The V call is TRBV27, the J call TRBJ1-4; D remains ambiguous. This CDR3 region has 14 residues. Germline lookup yields CDR1 MNHEY and CDR2 SMNVEV (reference sequence). Between the trimmed V and J ends, which lost 0 bases and 0 bases, there was a span of 2 bases. This chain's CDR3 is CASSLSSTNEKLFF. In DNA form, the CDR3 reads TGTGCCAGCAGTTTATCCTCAACTAATGAAAAACTGTTTTTT.

J is TRBJ1-6 and V is TRBV28, with D perhaps TRBD1 (5 bases). Germline lookup yields CDR1 MDHEN and CDR2 SYDVKM. V lost 5 bases to trimming and J lost 1 base, with 15 bases between them. The CDR3 sequence is 17 residues long. CDR3 protein: CASSPIRQRSYNSPLHF. The CDR3 region has the DNA TGTGCCAGCAGTCCGATCAGACAGAGATCCTATAATTCACCCCTCCACTTT.

The chain uses TRBV29-1 and TRBJ2-1; possible D gene TRBD2, 7 bases. The V and J ends lost 4 bases and 7 bases respectively, with 26 bases between them. The CDR3 loop spans 17 amino acids. The germline V gene encodes CDR1 SQVTM and CDR2 ANQGSEA. The chain's CDR3 is CSVVLGRGGPNLNEQFF. Here the CDR3 DNA reads TGCAGCGTTGTGCTAGGGCGCGGGGGCCCGAATCTTAATGAGCAGTTCTTC.

In regard to this clone: Other DNA sequences in the same sample also yield this CDR3. The rearrangement links TRBV30 to TRBJ1-6; D might be TRBD1 (6 bases). V was pared by 0 bases and J by 5 bases, with 8 bases between. CDR1 GTSNPN and CDR2 SVGIG come from the germline V gene (reference sequence). This CDR3 contains 14 residues. The CDR3 loop is CAWSVGGDNSPLHF. CDR3 sequence (DNA): TGTGCCTGGAGTGTAGGGGGGGATAATTCACCCCTCCACTTT.

The count of this clone is one. The chain has TRBV7-9 and TRBJ1-4; no definite D call. The germline gives CDR1 SEHNR, CDR2 FQNEAQ (reference sequence). Trimming took off 5 bases at V and 2 bases at J, with 9 bases between the two ends. The CDR3 is 14 amino acids. Here the CDR3 DNA reads TGTGCCAGCAGCCAGAGGGCGACTAATGAAAAACTGTTTTTT. It yields the protein CASSQRATNEKLFF. Supplemented by reference TRBV7-9 and TRBJ1-4, the full variable domain reads DTGVSQNPRHKITKRGQNVTFRCDPISEHNRLYWYRQTLGQGPEFLTYFQNEAQLEKSRLLSDRFSAERPKGSFSTLEIQRTEQGDSAMYLCASSQRATNEKLFFGSGTQLSVL.

The gene calls are TRBV3-1 (or the pseudogene TRBV3-2) and TRBJ1-1; D is undetermined. V gave up 1 base and J gave up 1 base, with 4 bases separating them. Germline CDR1 LGHDT, CDR2 YNNKEL (reference sequence). This CDR3 is built from 13 residues. The CDR3 spells CASSQGRNTEAFF. CDR3 sequence (DNA): TGTGCCAGCAGCCAAGGCAGGAACACTGAAGCTTTCTTT.

This chain uses TRBV3-1 (or the pseudogene TRBV3-2) with TRBJ1-1, with D perhaps matching TRBD1 (6 bases). Trimming pared 2 bases from V and 10 bases from J, leaving 11 bases between. Germline assignment: CDR1 LGHDT and CDR2 YNNKEL (reference sequence). The CDR3 extends over 12 amino acids. This CDR3 is CASSQQDRLAFF. The DNA of the CDR3 is TGTGCCAGCAGCCAACAAGACAGGTTAGCTTTCTTT.

CDR3 sequence reads: CASSQDRSGEYTF. CDR3 bases: TGCGCCAGCAGCCAAGATAGGTCAGGGGAGTACACCTTC. The rearrangement uses TRBV4-1 and TRBJ1-2; the D gene is possibly TRBD1 (6 bases). Per the germline V gene, CDR1 is MGHRA and CDR2 is YSYEKL. The CDR3 spans 13 residues. Between the trimmed V and J ends, which lost 0 bases and 11 bases, there was a span of 13 bases.

This clone was seen more than once but under ten times. This chain joins TRBV5-4 and TRBJ2-3; 7 bases map to TRBD2. CDR3 length: 14 amino acids. With 2 bases clipped from V and 5 bases from J, the junction kept 5 bases outside the gene matches. CDR1 and CDR2 from the germline V gene are SGHNT and YYREEE (reference sequence). The CDR3 nucleotides read TGTGCCAGCAGCTTTCGACTAGCAGGAGATACGCAGTATTTT. It is translated as CASSFRLAGDTQYF.

This chain connects TRBV5-1 to TRBJ2-5; 9 positions match TRBD1. This CDR3 is built from 13 residues. V gave up 5 bases and J gave up 4 bases; unmatched junction bases: 3. Germline V gives CDR1 SGHRS, CDR2 YFSETQ. The CDR3 DNA follows: TGCGCCAGCAGTGGGGGACAGGGAGAGACCCAGTACTTC. Amino acids: CASSGGQGETQYF.

The chain combines TRBV28 with TRBJ2-5; D is ambiguous. This CDR3 is 12 amino acids long. V dropped 5 bases and J dropped 5 bases, with 9 bases sitting between them. Germline-derived CDR1 and CDR2 are MDHEN and SYDVKM. CDR3 amino acids: CASSPRLETQYF. The CDR3 DNA is TGTGCCAGCAGTCCCCGGTTGGAGACCCAGTACTTC.